Listed below are T cell receptor beta chains from one sample, sequenced in a study of beta chain features in type 1 diabetes. Method: immunoSEQ multiplex PCR; TCRdb's copy keeps in-frame clones and lacks some. The sample shows about 160,000 clones, over 6% of them seen only once. The sample consisted of central memory CD4+ T cells from blood. The receptors derive from a man younger than 30 with type 1 diabetes. Each CDR3 is given with its conserved first and last residue. The D gene is left open where the match is weak. Expanded clones are given a class, and other clones once, few, many or no size at all.

TRBJ1-2 | . | TRBV4-2 | . | TGTGCCAGCAGCCAAGGTTCTGCAGGATCCGGAGGCTACACCTTC | CASSQGSAGSGGYTF
TRBJ1-6 | . | TRBV7-2 | TRBD1 | TGTGCCAGCAGGGGAACGGGACAGGGGGCCTATTCACCCCTCCACTTT | CASRGTGQGAYSPLHF
TRBJ2-3 | . | TRBV29-1 | . | TGCAGCGTCAGGGGGGACAGCACAGATACGCAGTATTTT | CSVRGDSTDTQYF
TRBJ1-5 | . | TRBV30 | . | TGTGCCTGGGGGCAGGGGCAGCCCCAGCATTTT | CAWGQGQPQHF
TRBJ2-3 | few | TRBV9 | . | TGTGCCAGCAGCCCCCGACAGATTAGCACAGATACGCAGTATTTT | CASSPRQISTDTQYF
TRBJ1-2 | . | TRBV9 | TRBD1 | TGTGCCAGCAGCCCGAGCTGGGACAGGGACTATGGCTACACCTTC | CASSPSWDRDYGYTF
TRBJ2-2 | once | TRBV2 | TRBD2 | TGTGCCAGCAGGGGACTAGCGGGGGGGCCGTCCGGGGAGCTGTTTTTT | CASRGLAGGPSGELFF
TRBJ1-2 | . | TRBV5-1 | . | TGCGCCAGCAGCTTGGACAGGTCCGGGGGCTACACCTTC | CASSLDRSGGYTF
TRBJ1-2 | . | TRBV7-6 | TRBD1 | TGTGCCAGCAGCTCCGTAGCGGGACAGGGTGGCTACTATGGCTACACCTTC | CASSSVAGQGGYYGYTF
TRBJ2-1 | . | TRBV7-2 | . | TGTGCCAGCAGCCTACAACCGACTAGTCATGAGCAGTTCTTC | CASSLQPTSHEQFF
TRBJ2-7 | . | TRBV4-2 | TRBD1 | TGTGCCAGCAGCCACTACGAACCGGGACAGGGAGCGTACGAGCAGTACTTC | CASSHYEPGQGAYEQYF
TRBJ2-4 | . | TRBV6-5 | . | TGTCCTCGTCCGGGAGACGGAGGAGCCAAAAACATTCAGTACTTC | CPRPGDGGAKNIQYF
TRBJ2-7 | few | TRBV14 | . | TGTGCCAGCAGCCGCAGGACACCTTCCGAGCAGTACTTC | CASSRRTPSEQYF
TRBJ2-2 | few | TRBV27 | TRBD2 | TGTGCCAGCAGTTTACTAGCGGGCCGGACGGCGAACACCGGGGAGCTGTTTTTT | CASSLLAGRTANTGELFF
TRBJ1-5 | few | TRBV28 | . | TGTGCCAGCAGTTTAGGAGAGTCTAGTAATAGCAATCAGCCCCAGCATTTT | CASSLGESSNSNQPQHF
TRBJ2-5 | . | TRBV2 | . | TGTGCCAGCCAGTACCAAGAGACCCAGTACTTC | CASQYQETQYF
TRBJ2-1 | . | TRBV7-7 | TRBD2 | TGTGCCAGCAGCTTAAGGCTAGCGGGGGCTTCAGAAGGGGATGAGCAGTTCTTC | CASSLRLAGASEGDEQFF
TRBJ1-2 | few | TRBV21-1 | . | TGTGCCAGCAGCTCCCTTGGAGACGGTGGCTACACCTTC | CASSSLGDGGYTF
TRBJ2-4 | few | TRBV7-8 | TRBD1 | TGTGCCAGCAGCTTAAACAGGGGGATTCAGTACTTC | CASSLNRGIQYF
TRBJ2-5 | few | TRBV7-2 | . | TGTGCCAGCAGCTTTTCCGGACTCCAAGAGACCCAGTACTTC | CASSFSGLQETQYF
TRBJ1-5 | . | TRBV30 | . | TGTGCCTGGAGTGACCTAAACGGGTCGGGGGCCCAGCATTTT | CAWSDLNGSGAQHF
TRBJ2-1 | . | TRBV11-2 | TRBD2 | TGTGCCAGCAGGACCGGGACTAGCGACTACAATGAGCAGTTCTTC | CASRTGTSDYNEQFF
TRBJ2-3 | few | TRBV10-3 | TRBD2 | TGTGCCATCAGGCCGGGGGGTGCCCCCGATACGCAGTATTTT | CAIRPGGAPDTQYF
TRBJ2-1 | few | TRBV4-3 | TRBD1 | TGCGCCAGCAGCGGACAGGGGGCCCAGAGCTCCTACAATGAGCAGTTCTTC | CASSGQGAQSSYNEQFF
TRBJ2-5 | . | TRBV4-1 | TRBD2 | TGCGCCAGCAGCCAACCTACTAGCGGTCAAGAGACCCAGTACTTC | CASSQPTSGQETQYF
TRBJ2-5 | many | TRBV15 | . | TGTGCCACCAGCAGAGATGCCGTGGGGGGAGAGACCCAGTACTTC | CATSRDAVGGETQYF
TRBJ1-1 | . | TRBV6-1 | . | TGTGCCAGCAGTGTGTCAGGGAACACTGAAGCTTTCTTT | CASSVSGNTEAFF
TRBJ2-3 | few | TRBV9 | . | TGTGCCAGCAGCCTAACTTGGGGCTCCGCAGATACGCAGTATTTT | CASSLTWGSADTQYF
TRBJ1-2 | few | TRBV5-1 | TRBD1 | TGCGCCAGCAGCGGGGGACAGGGGGTTCATGGCTACACCTTC | CASSGGQGVHGYTF
TRBJ1-5 | . | TRBV30 | . | TGTGCCTGGAGTGCCCCTGGCAATCAGCCCCAGCATTTT | CAWSAPGNQPQHF
TRBJ2-3 | . | TRBV5-1 | TRBD2 | TGCGCCAGCAGCCTTAGCGGGGGGACGAGCACAGATACGCAGTATTTT | CASSLSGGTSTDTQYF
TRBJ2-7 | few | TRBV4-2 | TRBD1 | TGTGCCAGCAGCCGGGTGGGACAGGCGACCTCCTACGAGCAGTACTTC | CASSRVGQATSYEQYF
TRBJ2-1 | . | TRBV7-2 | TRBD2 | TGTGCCAGCAGCTTCAAGCGGGGGGGCAATGAGCAGTTCTTC | CASSFKRGGNEQFF
TRBJ2-3 | few | TRBV5-1 | . | TGCGCCAGCAGTCCGCAGGGGATGGGAACAGATACGCAGTATTTT | CASSPQGMGTDTQYF
TRBJ2-1 | many | TRBV23-1 | TRBD2 | TGCGCCAGCAGTCAAGGCCCCCGAGCGGGAGGGCCCTACAATGAGCAGTTCTTC | CASSQGPRAGGPYNEQFF
TRBJ2-1 | . | TRBV7-2 | . | TGTGCCAGCAGCTTTCTCACCGGGACTCTCGGCCATGAGCAGTTCTTC | CASSFLTGTLGHEQFF
TRBJ2-4 | . | TRBV4-2 | TRBD1 | TGTGCCAGCAGCATCCGACAGGGGGATACAAACATTCAGTACTTC | CASSIRQGDTNIQYF
TRBJ1-2 | few | TRBV6-5 | . | TGTGCCAGCAGCTCAGTCTCAGGGTATGGCTACACCTTC | CASSSVSGYGYTF
TRBJ2-3 | few | TRBV5-4 | . | TGTGCCAGCAGCGGAGCTAGCTTCGCGGGCACAGATACGCAGTATTTT | CASSGASFAGTDTQYF
TRBJ1-1 | few | TRBV6-5 | . | TGTGCCAGCAGTTACTCAGGGGTGTGGACTGAAGCTTTCTTT | CASSYSGVWTEAFF
TRBJ1-6 | few | TRBV4-3 | . | TGCGCCAGCAGCCAAGAGTCAGGCTCGAATTCACCCCTCCACTTT | CASSQESGSNSPLHF
TRBJ2-3 | few | TRBV15 | TRBD2 | TGTGCCACAAGCCCGGGACTAGCGGGGGTGAGCACAGATACGCAGTATTTT | CATSPGLAGVSTDTQYF
TRBJ1-4 | many | TRBV29-1 | . | TGCAGCGTTTATCGCGAGGACACTGAAAAACTGTTTTTT | CSVYREDTEKLFF
TRBJ1-5 | . | TRBV11-2 | . | TGTGCCAGCAGCCCCCGGCCGGGGTTGGGCCAGCCCCAGCATTTT | CASSPRPGLGQPQHF
TRBJ2-1 | . | TRBV6-1 | TRBD1 | TGTGCCAGCAGTGAAGGGGGGACAGGGGCTTTCTTC | CASSEGGTGAFF
TRBJ2-3 | . | TRBV11-2 | TRBD2 | TGTGCCAGCAGCCGAGGACTAGCGGGGGGCAGGGCAGATACGCAGTATTTT | CASSRGLAGGRADTQYF
TRBJ1-1 | . | TRBV7-9 | . | TGTGCCAGCAGCTTAGGAACATTGAACACTGAAGCTTTCTTT | CASSLGTLNTEAFF
TRBJ1-5 | . | TRBV30 | TRBD1 | TGTGCCTGTACTCTCTGGGGACAGACGAATCAGCCCCAGCATTTT | CACTLWGQTNQPQHF
TRBJ2-7 | . | TRBV5-4 | TRBD1 | TGTGCCAGCAGCTGGACAGGGGGCGCGTCCTACGAGCAGTACTTC | CASSWTGGASYEQYF
TRBJ1-5 | . | TRBV5-6 | . | TGTGCCAGCAGCTTGGATCCCGATCAGCCCCAGCATTTT | CASSLDPDQPQHF
TRBJ1-2 | . | TRBV2 | TRBD1 | TGTGCCAGCAGGCCGGGACAGATTCCCTATGGCTACACCTTC | CASRPGQIPYGYTF
TRBJ2-5 | few | TRBV5-1 | TRBD2 | TGCGCCAGCATGTATTTAGCGGGAGTGGGGGAGACCCAGTACTTC | CASMYLAGVGETQYF
TRBJ2-2 | few | TRBV28 | . | TGTGCCAGCAGTTTAAGGACAGACACCGGGGAGCTGTTTTTT | CASSLRTDTGELFF
TRBJ2-5 | few | TRBV19 | TRBD1 | TGTGCCAGCTCTGACAGGGGAGAGACCCAGTACTTC | CASSDRGETQYF
TRBJ2-5 | . | TRBV5-1 | TRBD2 | TGCGCCAGCCGAGCCGGACTAGCGGGCGGTGTACAAGAGACCCAGTACTTC | CASRAGLAGGVQETQYF
TRBJ1-2 | . | TRBV27 | . | TGTGCCAGCAGTATCCGGGGGGGGTATGGCTACACCTTC | CASSIRGGYGYTF
TRBJ2-5 | few | TRBV2 | TRBD2 | TGTGCCAGCAGTAAATCCGGGACTAGAGGGGAAGAGACCCAGTACTTC | CASSKSGTRGEETQYF
TRBJ1-2 | . | TRBV11-2 | . | TGTGCCAGCAGCTTAGCGGCAGGCGTCTATGGCTACACCTTC | CASSLAAGVYGYTF
TRBJ1-2 | . | TRBV9 | TRBD1 | TGTGCCAGCAGCGTAGGTGGGACAGGGGCCAAATATGGCTACACCTTC | CASSVGGTGAKYGYTF